The 17 T cell receptor beta chains in this list originate from one sample, sequenced in a study of T cell changes during pregnancy in multiple sclerosis. Profiled with immunoSEQ multiplex PCR; TCRdb holds only in-frame clones, not every one. Counted here are 55,000 to 85,000 clones, about nine tenths occurring once; the ten biggest clones make up more than 1.4%. Specimen: peripheral blood, collected in the third trimester of pregnancy. All receptors derive from a female donor with multiple sclerosis, enrolled in a pregnancy study.

V and J are TRBV30 and TRBJ2-7, with D perhaps matching TRBD2 (5 bases). The CDR3 length is 14 residues. The ends were cut back, 0 bases at V and 2 bases at J, with 11 bases in the middle. Germline V lookup: CDR1 GTSNPN, CDR2 SVGIG (reference sequence). The CDR3: CAWSVLPGAYEQYF. The DNA for the CDR3 is TGTGCCTGGAGTGTGCTCCCCGGGGCCTACGAGCAGTACTTC.

The J gene is TRBJ1-4, the V gene TRBV7-9, with D unclear. Germline V lookup: CDR1 SEHNR, CDR2 FQNEAQ (reference sequence). The CDR3 length is 12 residues. Deletions cut 8 bases from V and 5 bases from J, with 9 bases between. The CDR3 sequence is CASGGRNEKLFF. In DNA, the CDR3 is TGTGCCAGCGGTGGGAGGAATGAAAAACTGTTTTTT.

This chain joins TRBV7-9 and TRBJ1-1; possibly TRBD1 for D (5 bases). The CDR3 is 16 amino acids. Germline CDR1 and CDR2: SEHNR and FQNEAQ (reference sequence). The V end was cut by 0 bases, the J end by 5 bases, with 16 bases between. The CDR3 sequence is CASSLAGGRGGTEAFF. The CDR3 DNA sequence: TGTGCCAGCAGCTTAGCGGGGGGAAGGGGTGGTACTGAAGCTTTCTTT.

The V and J genes are TRBV9 and TRBJ2-5, with 7 nucleotides matching TRBD1. The V and J ends lost 3 bases and 1 base, in that order; junction bases with no gene match: 3. This CDR3 has 14 amino acids. CDR1 SGDLS and CDR2 YYNGEE come from the germline V gene. CDR3 residues: CASSEGTVQETQYF. The CDR3 DNA reads TGTGCCAGCAGCGAGGGGACAGTCCAAGAGACCCAGTACTTC.

V gene TRBV11-3 combines with J gene TRBJ2-1; TRBD1 might be the D (6 bases). The CDR3 contains 13 residues. V gave up 3 bases and J gave up 5 bases, with 8 bases separating them. Germline lookup yields CDR1 SGHNT and CDR2 YENEEA. The chain's CDR3 is CASSLNRDNEQFF. CDR3 sequence (DNA): TGTGCCAGCAGCTTGAACAGGGACAATGAGCAGTTCTTC.

The chain has TRBV5-8 and TRBJ1-3; D remains unclear. Per the germline V gene, CDR1 is SGHTS and CDR2 is YDEGEE. V was trimmed by 0 bases and J by 0 bases, leaving 4 bases between them. The CDR3 totals 14 residues. The CDR3 nucleotides read TGTGCCAGCAGCTTGGTCTACTCTGGAAACACCATATATTTT. The encoded protein is CASSLVYSGNTIYF.

This clone was seen a single time. The chain couples TRBV5-1 to TRBJ2-7; 8 bases fit TRBD2. The CDR3 spans 14 residues. Germline assignment: CDR1 SGHRS and CDR2 YFSETQ. Trimming at V came to 3 bases and at J to 3 bases, leaving 5 bases not matched to a gene. The DNA of the CDR3 is TGCGCCAGCAGCTCACTTAGCGGGGACTACGAGCAGTACTTC. Translating gives CASSSLSGDYEQYF.

The table lists this clone with a few counts. The J gene is TRBJ1-1, the V gene TRBV30, with TRBD1 matching over 8 bases. V was clipped by 7 bases and J by 0 bases; unmatched bases: 1. The CDR3 extends over 12 amino acids. Germline V CDR1 and CDR2: GTSNPN, SVGIG (reference sequence). In nucleotides, the CDR3 is TGTGCCTCGGACAGGGTGAACACTGAAGCTTTCTTT. Translating it yields CASDRVNTEAFF.

The chain is built from TRBV6-1 and TRBJ2-2; 12 nucleotides align to TRBD2. Per the germline V gene, CDR1 is MNHNS and CDR2 is SASEGT. The V gene end was trimmed by 8 bases and the J gene end by 7 bases; junction bases not matched to a gene: 8. The CDR3 totals 15 residues. The CDR3 DNA follows: TGTGCCAGCCGACTAGCGGGAGCCGGGGGCGGGGAGCTGTTTTTT. This codes for CASRLAGAGGGELFF.

The rearrangement joins TRBV19 to TRBJ1-1; 8 nucleotides line up with TRBD1. Germline V lookup: CDR1 LNHDA, CDR2 SQIVND (reference sequence). Unmatched junction bases numbered 5, after V lost 4 bases and J lost 4 bases. The CDR3 extends over 14 amino acids. As DNA, the CDR3 is TGTGCCAGTAGTACCCAGGGGGCCGGCACTGAAGCTTTCTTT. This gives the protein CASSTQGAGTEAFF.

The CDR3 DNA follows: TGTGCCAGTAGTACCTCAACAGGGGGTGAGCAGTACTTC. The encoded protein is CASSTSTGGEQYF. This chain links TRBV19 with TRBJ2-7, with TRBD1 identical over 8 bases. Germline CDR1 and CDR2: LNHDA and SQIVND (reference sequence). J gave up 7 bases and V 4 bases, and 6 bases lay outside the gene matches. The CDR3 loop spans 13 amino acids. Looking up the rest from reference TRBV19 and TRBJ2-7 gives the full variable domain: DGGITQSPKYLFRKEGQNVTLSCEQNLNHDAMYWYRQDPGQGLRLIYYSQIVNDFQKGDIAEGYSVSREKKESFPLTVTSAQKNPTAFYLCASSTSTGGEQYFGPGTRLTVT.

V gene TRBV10-3 combines with J gene TRBJ1-2; 11 bases are a match to TRBD1. The junction had 5 bases not matched to a gene; V was cut back by 5 bases and J by 3 bases. The germline V gene encodes CDR1 ENHRY and CDR2 SYGVKD. The CDR3 length is 15 residues. For the CDR3, the DNA is TGTGCCATCAGTAAGCCGGGACAGGGGGACTATGGCTACACCTTC. It codes for CAISKPGQGDYGYTF.

This clone was counted between two and nine times. V usage is TRBV9 and J usage is TRBJ2-6, with 7 nucleotides matching TRBD1. CDR3 length: 16 amino acids. Germline CDR1 reads SGDLS; CDR2 reads YYNGEE. With 4 bases clipped from V and 2 bases from J, the junction kept 6 bases outside the gene matches. In DNA, the CDR3 is TGTGCCAGCAGCCCCAGGGGGAATACTGGGGCCAACGTCCTGACTTTC. Translating it yields CASSPRGNTGANVLTF. The full variable domain, rest sourced from reference TRBV9 and TRBJ2-6, is DSGVTQTPKHLITATGQRVTLRCSPRSGDLSVYWYQQSLDQGLQFLIQYYNGEERAKGNILERFSAQQFPDLHSELNLSSLELGDSALYFCASSPRGNTGANVLTFGAGSRLTVL.

This sequence joins TRBV2 and TRBJ1-5, with 9 nucleotides matching TRBD1. V lost 6 bases and J lost 3; bases outside the gene matches: 3. There are 14 residues in the CDR3. Germline CDR1 is SNHLY and CDR2 is FYNNEI. The CDR3 coding sequence is TGTGCCAGCAGCGGGACAGGGTCCAATCAGCCCCAGCATTTT. It encodes CASSGTGSNQPQHF.

This chain uses TRBV7-3 with TRBJ2-1; D is possibly TRBD2 (7 bases). Per germline, CDR1 SGHTA and CDR2 FQGTGA. CDR3 size: 16 residues. Trimming stripped 2 bases from V and 7 bases from J, with 18 bases between. The DNA of the CDR3 is TGTGCCAGCAGCTTATTAGTGGGGGGGGGCGCGAATGAGCAGTTCTTC. It yields the protein CASSLLVGGGANEQFF.

The chain combines TRBV6-5 with TRBJ2-1, with a possible D match to TRBD2 (6 bases). CDR1 and CDR2 (germline): MNHEY, SVGAGI. V gave up 6 bases and J gave up 9 bases, with 12 bases separating them. The CDR3 runs 12 residues. CDR3: CASRVSGREQFF. As DNA, the CDR3 is TGTGCCAGCAGGGTTAGCGGTCGTGAGCAGTTCTTC.

The rearrangement links TRBV5-1 to TRBJ2-7; 10 bases map to TRBD2. Per the germline V gene, CDR1 is SGHRS and CDR2 is YFSETQ. The CDR3 has 17 residues. The V gene end was trimmed by 4 bases and the J gene end by 2 bases; junction bases not matched to a gene: 12. CDR3 DNA sequence: TGCGCCAGCAGCGCGGCGGGGCTAGCGGGAGTGGCCTACGAGCAGTACTTC. The encoded protein is CASSAAGLAGVAYEQYF.